The 15 T cell receptor beta chains listed next were all sequenced from one sample in a study of identical twins. TCRdb fed the 5' RACE reads into MiXCR, producing one record per CDR3 protein. The data contain approximately 490,000 distinct CDR3 sequences, around 22% of them singletons. Another study also made use of these data, one on yellow fever vaccine responses in identical twins.

Source material: CD4+ T cells sorted from blood. Receptors were obtained from a young woman in good health.

The rearrangement links TRBV27 to TRBJ2-1; 11 nucleotides agree with TRBD2. J was trimmed by 7 bases and V by 6 bases; bases with no gene match: 8. The CDR3 is 15 residues long. Germline values: CDR1 MNHEY, CDR2 SMNVEV (reference sequence). The CDR3 sequence: CASRELAGGRNEQFF. CDR3 nucleotide sequence: TGTGCCAGCAGAGAGCTAGCGGGAGGCCGGAATGAGCAGTTCTTC.

This clonotype was observed a few times. The chain carries TRBV5-1 and TRBJ1-1; D is uncertain. Trimming stripped 0 bases from V and 1 base from J, with 10 bases between. The CDR3 loop spans 15 amino acids. Germline CDR1 SGHRS, CDR2 YFSETQ. The CDR3 loop reads CASSLEWTGNTEAFF. Here the CDR3 DNA reads TGCGCCAGCAGCTTGGAATGGACGGGGAACACTGAAGCTTTCTTT.

This clonotype came up once. The chain uses TRBV7-9 and TRBJ2-7, with 11 bases that match TRBD1. The CDR3 has 16 residues. V shed 2 bases, J shed 3 bases, and the junction held 6 bases outside the gene matches. Germline CDR1 reads SEHNR; CDR2 reads FQNEAQ (reference sequence). The CDR3 nucleotides are TGTGCCAGCAGCTTAAGAGAGGGGACAGGGGGCTACGAGCAGTACTTC. The encoded protein is CASSLREGTGGYEQYF.

A single count supports this clonotype. The J gene is TRBJ2-1, the V gene TRBV20-1, with TRBD1 matching 8 bases. CDR3 length: 14 residues. Germline V CDR1 and CDR2: DFQATT, SNEGSKA (reference sequence). Trimming cost V 1 base and J 12 bases; bases outside gene matches: 11. Here the CDR3 DNA reads TGCAGTGCTAGAGGAGGGAAACAGGGGGTTGTGCAGTTCTTC. Translation: CSARGGKQGVVQFF.

This clonotype occurred a few times. The chain employs TRBV24-1 and TRBJ1-5; 8 nucleotides agree with TRBD1. The CDR3 contains 15 residues. The germline V gene encodes CDR1 KGHDR and CDR2 SFDVKD. Trimming at V came to 4 bases and at J to 4 bases, leaving 5 bases not matched to a gene. The CDR3 bases are TGTGCCACCAGTGACCACAGGGGGGGAAATCAGCCCCAGCATTTT. This encodes CATSDHRGGNQPQHF.

This clonotype appeared a few times. This chain joins TRBV4-2 and TRBJ2-1, with TRBD2 matching over 10 bases. The CDR3 extends over 18 amino acids. In germline, CDR1 is LGHNA, CDR2 YNFKEQ. The V segment lost 3 bases and the J segment 9 bases; nucleotides outside the gene matches: 17. In DNA, the CDR3 is TGTGCCAGCAGCCACCAACTAGCGGGGCAGACTCAGATCCCTGAGCAGTTCTTC. Amino acid sequence: CASSHQLAGQTQIPEQFF.

The gene calls are TRBV21-1 and TRBJ1-1; the table's D call of TRBD1 was not tested on the DNA. TRBV21-1 is noted as a pseudogene. CDR3 length equals 14 residues. CDR3 loop: CASSKALRGTEAFF. As DNA, the CDR3 is TGTGCCAGCAGCAAAGCGCTCAGGGGAACTGAAGCTTTCTTT.

This clonotype came up a few times. The chain recombines TRBV12-3 or TRBV12-4 with TRBJ1-4; weak D call: TRBD1 (5 bases). Deletions cut 6 bases from V and 11 bases from J, with 10 bases between. The CDR3 is made up of 11 amino acids. CDR3 residues: CASRQGTKLFF. The DNA of the CDR3 is TGTGCCAGCAGGCAAGGGACTAAACTGTTTTTT.

This chain joins TRBV27 and TRBJ2-1; TRBD2 agrees at 8 bases. The CDR3 is 17 residues long. V gave up 6 bases and J gave up 0 bases; unmatched junction bases: 10. Germline values: CDR1 MNHEY, CDR2 SMNVEV (reference sequence). This CDR3 is CASRGLGSGASYNEQFF. In nucleotides, the CDR3 is TGTGCCAGCAGGGGGTTGGGTAGCGGGGCCTCCTACAATGAGCAGTTCTTC.

This clonotype was detected only a few times. The chain combines TRBV4-1 with TRBJ2-2; D remains unclear. The CDR3 loop spans 16 amino acids. Germline V gives CDR1 MGHRA, CDR2 YSYEKL. V was cut by 2 bases and J by 3 bases, with 13 bases left in between. CDR3 in DNA: TGCGCCAGCAGCCAAAGTTGGGCAGGATACACCGGGGAGCTGTTTTTT. It yields the protein CASSQSWAGYTGELFF.

This clonotype showed up just a few times. The chain carries TRBV2 and TRBJ2-7, with 8 nucleotides matching TRBD2. The CDR3 has 13 residues. The germline gives CDR1 SNHLY, CDR2 FYNNEI. J lost 3 bases, V lost 2 bases, and 0 bases had no gene match. DNA of the CDR3: TGTGCCAGCAGTGAACTAGCGGGCTACGAGCAGTACTTC. As protein: CASSELAGYEQYF.

This clonotype was observed at least ten times. The V call is TRBV7-9, the J call TRBJ1-1; 7 bases are a match to TRBD1. This CDR3 is 15 amino acids long. In germline, CDR1 is SEHNR, CDR2 FQNEAQ (reference sequence). J gave up 1 base and V 4 bases, and 6 bases lay outside the gene matches. The CDR3 nucleotides are TGTGCCAGCAGCTCACACAGGACAGGGAACACTGAAGCTTTCTTT. Its protein is CASSSHRTGNTEAFF.

This clonotype was picked up a small number of times. V usage is TRBV5-1 and J usage is TRBJ2-2, with 8 nucleotides matching TRBD1. The CDR3 totals 16 residues. CDR1 SGHRS and CDR2 YFSETQ come from the germline V gene. V was clipped by 3 bases and J by 4 bases; unmatched bases: 8. The CDR3 is CASSSDRVSFTGELFF. The CDR3 DNA is TGCGCCAGCAGCTCGGACAGGGTTTCGTTCACCGGGGAGCTGTTTTTT.

This clonotype was observed a handful of times. The rearrangement links TRBV24-1 to TRBJ2-5; a weak D match, TRBD1 (6 bases). Trimming took 5 bases from V and 7 from J, leaving 16 bases between them. Per germline, CDR1 KGHDR and CDR2 SFDVKD. The CDR3 contains 14 residues. CDR3 bases: TGTGCCACCAGTGTAGACAGTCGCAGGGGGACCCAGTACTTC. Translation gives CATSVDSRRGTQYF.

This clonotype showed up just a few times. The chain employs TRBV24-1 and TRBJ2-1; perhaps D is TRBD1 or TRBD2 (7 bases each). Germline CDR1 is KGHDR and CDR2 is SFDVKD. The CDR3 has 15 amino acids. Trimming cost V 3 bases and J 5 bases, with 13 bases left between them. The DNA of the CDR3 is TGTGCCACCAGTGATCCGCAGGGGGGGCACAATGAGCAGTTCTTC. Its protein is CATSDPQGGHNEQFF.